The T cell receptor (beta chain) under discussion was sequenced for a study of blood T cell repertoires in COVID-19. As for the study in general: Nucleic acid was either cDNA or gDNA, and it came from T cells, B-cell-depleted T cells, or PBMCs.

Trimming shortened V by 0 bases and J by 1 base, and 7 bases separated the two germline ends. CDR3 length: 14 residues. Germline CDR1 reads MNHEY; CDR2 reads SVGEGT. Under the authors' procedure: Quantification of nucleated cells was approximated via reference gene primer amplification. Libraries were prepared by immunoSEQ multiplex PCR; TCRdb keeps only in-frame clonotypes and omits some of them. V and J calls and clone size are as listed in that table; D and trimming were resolved from the DNA. The sample records tens of thousands of clones, 86% being singletons. The sequenced sample consisted of peripheral blood. The clonotype originates from a woman older than 75 with acute or convalescent COVID-19. This sequence joins TRBV6-2 or TRBV6-3 and TRBJ2-7, with D unclear. DNA for the CDR3: TGTGCCAGCAGTTACTCGCGATCGTCCTACGAGCAGTACTTC. As protein: CASSYSRSSYEQYF.